These 23 T cell receptor beta chains share one sample of origin, sequenced in a study of T cells after posttransplantation cyclophosphamide. Data came from immunoSEQ multiplex PCR; TCRdb stores just in-frame clones and leaves some out. In total the sample includes under 50,000 clones, none of them seen once. Material: PBMCs. These TCRs come from a man aged 35-49 years in good health, CMV-negative, and a related stem cell transplant donor.

The table lists this clone with many counts. V usage is TRBV6-5 and J usage is TRBJ1-1, with TRBD1 matching over 8 bases. This CDR3 spans 13 amino acids. Losses at the gene ends were 5 bases for V and 5 bases for J; bases not matched to a gene: 4. CDR1 is MNHEY and CDR2 is SVGAGI in the germline V gene. CDR3 nucleotides: TGTGCCAGCAGTCCCAGGGGGCTTACTGAAGCTTTCTTT. It encodes CASSPRGLTEAFF.

This clone was found many times. The gene calls are TRBV19 and TRBJ2-7; 10 bases map to TRBD1. V dropped 7 bases and J dropped 7; count of bases not matched to a gene: 16. Germline V gives CDR1 LNHDA, CDR2 SQIVND (reference sequence). There are 16 residues in the CDR3. In DNA, the CDR3 is TGTGCCAGTACGGATCCTTCCGGGACAGGGGTCGGGGAGCAGTACTTC. Protein sequence: CASTDPSGTGVGEQYF.

This clone was seen at least ten times. The chain employs TRBV6-5 and TRBJ2-7; 7 positions match TRBD1. The V and J ends lost 6 bases and 4 bases, in that order; junction bases with no gene match: 3. The CDR3 has 12 residues. Germline assignment: CDR1 MNHEY and CDR2 SVGAGI. The CDR3 bases are TGTGCCAGCAGGACGACAGGGTACGAGCAGTACTTC. As protein: CASRTTGYEQYF.

This clone was recorded at least ten times. The chain recombines TRBV7-2 with TRBJ1-1; D is unclear. V was pared by 2 bases and J by 3 bases, with 10 bases between. Looked up from germline, CDR1 is SGHTA and CDR2 is FQGNSA. The CDR3 totals 14 residues. In DNA, the CDR3 is TGTGCCAGCAGCTTAATGGTCCAGGACACTGAAGCTTTCTTT. Protein: CASSLMVQDTEAFF. Full variable domain (missing parts from reference TRBV7-2 and TRBJ1-1): GAGVSQSPSNKVTEKGKDVELRCDPISGHTALYWYRQSLGQGLEFLIYFQGNSAPDKSGLPSDRFSAERTGGSVSTLTIQRTQQEDSAVYLCASSLMVQDTEAFFGQGTRLTVV.

This clone came up many times. The rearrangement uses TRBV7-7 and TRBJ2-1; D is perhaps TRBD2 (5 bases). V lost 4 bases, J lost 8 bases, and 18 bases lay in between. Germline lookup yields CDR1 SSHAT and CDR2 FNYEAQ (reference sequence). CDR3 length: 15 amino acids. This CDR3 reads CASSSLDLAEDEQFF. The CDR3 DNA sequence: TGTGCCAGCAGCTCTCTGGACTTAGCAGAGGATGAGCAGTTCTTC.

This clone appeared many times. This rearrangement joins TRBV6-6 to TRBJ2-3; a weak D match, TRBD2 (5 bases). V lost 8 bases, J lost 1 base, and 13 bases lay in between. This CDR3 comprises 14 residues. The germline gives CDR1 MNHNY, CDR2 SVGAGI (reference sequence). The CDR3 is CASAPGRGTDTQYF. DNA for the CDR3: TGTGCCAGCGCCCCGGGAAGGGGCACAGATACGCAGTATTTT.

This clone was detected many times. This chain uses TRBV7-2 with TRBJ2-1, with D unresolved. Trimming left V 5 bases short and J 4 bases short, with 15 bases between. This CDR3 has 15 amino acids. The germline V gene encodes CDR1 SGHTA and CDR2 FQGNSA. This CDR3 is CASSQVFQEYNEQFF. CDR3 in DNA: TGTGCCAGCAGCCAGGTGTTCCAGGAATACAATGAGCAGTTCTTC.

As for this clone: A much larger clone sits a single nucleotide away, making a read error possible. The chain couples TRBV6-1 to TRBJ2-3; 11 positions agree with TRBD2. The CDR3 extends over 15 amino acids. Germline loops: CDR1 MNHNS, CDR2 SASEGT. V gave up 6 bases and J gave up 3 bases; unmatched junction bases: 5. The CDR3, as DNA: TGTGCCAGCAGCTTACTAGCGGGAGAAACAGATACGCAGTATTTT. Protein: CASSLLAGETDTQYF.

Many counts were recorded for this clone. The rearrangement uses TRBV30 and TRBJ1-1; 7 bases agree with TRBD1. In germline, CDR1 is GTSNPN, CDR2 SVGIG (reference sequence). The CDR3 is made up of 12 amino acids. With 5 bases clipped from V and 9 bases from J, the junction kept 9 bases outside the gene matches. CDR3 protein: CAWGAGTAQAFF. DNA for the CDR3: TGTGCCTGGGGGGCGGGGACAGCGCAAGCTTTCTTT.

CDR3 amino acids: CASSPRTSFREQYF. In DNA form, the CDR3 reads TGTGCCAGCAGCCCCCGGACTAGCTTTAGGGAGCAGTACTTC. The genes are TRBV9 and TRBJ2-5; 8 bases are a match to TRBD2. V shed 4 bases and J 11 bases; nucleotides not matched to a gene: 13. The CDR3 runs 14 residues. The germline CDR1 and CDR2 sequences are SGDLS and YYNGEE.

This clone occurred many times. The rearrangement links TRBV28 to TRBJ2-7; a weak D match, TRBD2 (5 bases). Looked up from germline, CDR1 is MDHEN and CDR2 is SYDVKM. The CDR3 spans 12 residues. V lost 3 bases, J lost 7 bases, and 10 bases lay in between. CDR3 residues: CASSFPGIEQYF. The CDR3 bases are TGTGCCAGCAGTTTTCCCGGGATAGAGCAGTACTTC.

This clone was seen many times. This sequence joins TRBV19 and TRBJ1-1; perhaps TRBD1 as D (5 bases). The V end lost 6 bases, the J end lost 4 bases, and 18 bases lay between the germline ends. Germline V gene sequence: CDR1 LNHDA, CDR2 SQIVND (reference sequence). The CDR3 consists of 15 residues. DNA for the CDR3: TGTGCCAGTAGGGCCTACAGGAAGAGGAGCACTGAAGCTTTCTTT. Translation gives CASRAYRKRSTEAFF.

This clone was seen repeatedly, ten times or more. The genes are TRBV7-9 and TRBJ1-4, with TRBD1 matching 8 bases. Germline CDR1 and CDR2: SEHNR and FQNEAQ (reference sequence). Unmatched junction bases numbered 10, after V lost 3 bases and J lost 10 bases. There are 15 residues in the CDR3. The CDR3: CASSFIQGDGGKLFF. The CDR3 bases are TGTGCCAGCAGCTTCATACAGGGGGACGGTGGAAAACTGTTTTTT.

This clone was picked up many times. This chain links TRBV7-9 with TRBJ2-7, with 9 positions matching TRBD1. This CDR3 contains 14 residues. Losses at the gene ends were 5 bases for V and 4 bases for J; bases not matched to a gene: 6. Germline assignment: CDR1 SEHNR and CDR2 FQNEAQ (reference sequence). The CDR3 is CASSRTGVSYEQYF. The CDR3 bases are TGTGCCAGCAGCCGGACAGGGGTGAGTTACGAGCAGTACTTC.

This clone was picked up many times. V gene TRBV2 combines with J gene TRBJ1-2; a possible D gene is TRBD1 (5 bases). This CDR3 has 13 residues. Germline V gives CDR1 SNHLY, CDR2 FYNNEI. The V gene lost 4 bases and the J gene lost 8 bases, with 14 bases spanning the gap. Written as DNA, the CDR3 is TGTGCCAGCAGTGGTGACAGCCGCCAAGGCTACACCTTC. The encoded protein is CASSGDSRQGYTF.

This clone has a count of ten or more. V usage is TRBV25-1 and J usage is TRBJ1-1; weak D call: TRBD1 (6 bases). The germline gives CDR1 MGHDK, CDR2 SYGVNS. The V and J ends lost 4 bases and 6 bases respectively, with 18 bases between them. The CDR3 consists of 15 residues. In DNA, the CDR3 is TGTGCCAGCAGTGTCGTGGTTAGGGGGTTATCTGAAGCTTTCTTT. This encodes CASSVVVRGLSEAFF.

At least ten counts were recorded for this clone. J is TRBJ2-7 and V is TRBV5-4; D possibly corresponds to TRBD2 (6 bases). This CDR3 region has 13 residues. The germline V and J ends were trimmed by 0 bases and 6 bases, with 10 bases remaining between them. The V gene's germline CDR1 is SGHNT and CDR2 YYREEE (reference sequence). In nucleotides, the CDR3 is TGTGCCAGCAGCTTGGGGAGGGCCAGCGAGCAGTACTTC. Its protein product is CASSLGRASEQYF.

This clone was recorded many times. The chain links TRBV2 to TRBJ2-1; D is possibly TRBD1 (6 bases). The CDR3 extends over 15 amino acids. V was clipped by 4 bases and J by 2 bases, with 12 bases between them. Germline loops: CDR1 SNHLY, CDR2 FYNNEI. The CDR3 here is CASSALGGPYNEQFF. The CDR3 coding sequence is TGTGCCAGCAGTGCTTTAGGGGGACCCTACAATGAGCAGTTCTTC.

Ten or more counts support this clone. The chain recombines TRBV7-9 with TRBJ2-1; D might be TRBD2 (5 bases). From germline, CDR1 is SEHNR and CDR2 FQNEAQ (reference sequence). V gave up 0 bases and J gave up 2 bases, with 8 bases separating them. The CDR3 covers 15 residues. The CDR3 sequence: CASSLASGPYNEQFF. The DNA of the CDR3 is TGTGCCAGCAGCTTAGCCAGCGGACCCTACAATGAGCAGTTCTTC.

Ten or more counts support this clone. Here the CDR3 DNA reads TGTGCCAGCAGTGTCCGGGACATTCGAAAGACCCAGTACTTC. This translates into CASSVRDIRKTQYF. The rearrangement uses TRBV28 and TRBJ2-5; D possibly corresponds to TRBD1 (6 bases). CDR1 is MDHEN, CDR2 SYDVKM, per germline. The CDR3 has 14 residues. V lost 5 bases to trimming and J lost 6 bases, with 16 bases between them.

This clone was seen at least ten times. The chain links TRBV30 to TRBJ1-5, with 11 bases identical to TRBD1. The length of the CDR3 is 15 residues. Germline V gene lookup returns CDR1 GTSNPN and CDR2 SVGIG (reference sequence). V was clipped by 0 bases and J by 9 bases; unmatched bases: 7. This chain's CDR3 is CAWSVGTGGGTPQHF. The CDR3 region has the DNA TGTGCCTGGAGTGTAGGGACAGGGGGGGGTACGCCCCAGCATTTT.

This clone was picked up a small number of times. This chain connects TRBV6-1 to TRBJ1-5; the match to TRBD1 covers 7 bases. Losses at the gene ends were 6 bases for V and 2 bases for J; bases not matched to a gene: 7. Germline V gives CDR1 MNHNS, CDR2 SASEGT. This CDR3 comprises 15 residues. CDR3 amino acids: CASSPDRDGNQPQHF. CDR3 sequence (DNA): TGTGCCAGCAGCCCCGACAGGGATGGCAATCAGCCCCAGCATTTT.

There are many counts of this clone. The chain carries TRBV6-6 and TRBJ2-2, with 10 bases fitting TRBD2. This CDR3 has 14 amino acids. V gave up 4 bases and J gave up 7 bases; unmatched junction bases: 3. The germline CDR1 and CDR2 sequences are MNHNY and SVGAGI (reference sequence). The CDR3 DNA sequence: TGTGCCAGCAGTTCTAGCGGGAGTAACGGGGAGCTGTTTTTT. This translates into CASSSSGSNGELFF.